Listed below are T cell receptor beta chains from one sample, sequenced in a study of cytomegalovirus exposure and HLA in healthy donors. Clones were sequenced by immunoSEQ multiplex PCR, and TCRdb holds only the in-frame ones, with some missing. The repertoire holds more than 110,000 clones, roughly nine tenths seen once, with just under 3% in the top ten. The sample taken for sequencing was PBMCs. The receptors shown here come from a man between 18 and 29 years old in good health and CMV-seronegative. Each CDR3 is given with its conserved first and last residue. The order of the fields is V gene, D gene, clone size, J gene, CDR3 protein, CDR3 DNA. The D gene is left open where the match is weak. Rows give clone size only sometimes, using once, few, many, or a class for an expanded clone.

V gene: TRBV7-2; D gene: NA; clone size: NA; J gene: TRBJ2-1; CDR3 protein: CASSSSWANEQFF; CDR3 DNA: TGTGCCAGCAGTTCGAGCTGGGCCAATGAGCAGTTCTTC
V gene: TRBV7-9; D gene: NA; clone size: NA; J gene: TRBJ1-2; CDR3 protein: CASSLEEWTLAMNNYGYTF; CDR3 DNA: TGTGCCAGCAGCTTAGAAGAATGGACACTCGCTATGAATAACTATGGCTACACCTTC
V gene: TRBV25-1; D gene: NA; clone size: NA; J gene: TRBJ1-5; CDR3 protein: CASSEGRGKGPQHF; CDR3 DNA: TGTGCCAGCAGTGAAGGGAGGGGGAAGGGGCCCCAGCATTTT
V gene: TRBV6-5; D gene: TRBD1; clone size: NA; J gene: TRBJ2-7; CDR3 protein: CASSDRANEQYF; CDR3 DNA: TGTGCCAGCAGTGACAGGGCCAACGAGCAGTACTTC
V gene: TRBV7-9; D gene: TRBD2; clone size: NA; J gene: TRBJ2-1; CDR3 protein: CASSSGLAGGPGNEQFF; CDR3 DNA: TGTGCCAGCAGCTCAGGACTAGCGGGAGGGCCGGGGAATGAGCAGTTCTTC
V gene: TRBV6-6; D gene: NA; clone size: few; J gene: TRBJ1-5; CDR3 protein: CASRVQGGRQPQHF; CDR3 DNA: TGTGCCAGTAGAGTTCAGGGAGGACGGCAGCCCCAGCATTTT
V gene: TRBV19; D gene: NA; clone size: few; J gene: TRBJ1-5; CDR3 protein: CASSLTGFQPQHF; CDR3 DNA: TGTGCCAGTAGTTTGACAGGATTCCAGCCCCAGCATTTT
V gene: TRBV11-2; D gene: TRBD2; clone size: NA; J gene: TRBJ2-2; CDR3 protein: CASSFLAGSIGELFF; CDR3 DNA: TGTGCCAGCAGCTTTCTAGCGGGGTCTATCGGGGAGCTGTTTTTT
V gene: TRBV4-1; D gene: NA; clone size: NA; J gene: TRBJ1-1; CDR3 protein: CASSYPRTAMNTEAFF; CDR3 DNA: TGCGCCAGCAGCTACCCCAGGACAGCAATGAACACTGAAGCTTTCTTT
V gene: TRBV5-6; D gene: NA; clone size: NA; J gene: TRBJ1-1; CDR3 protein: CASSLFPGGNTEAFF; CDR3 DNA: TGTGCCAGCAGCTTGTTCCCCGGGGGGAACACTGAAGCTTTCTTT
V gene: TRBV10-3; D gene: TRBD2; clone size: NA; J gene: TRBJ2-1; CDR3 protein: CAITGRAFYNEQFF; CDR3 DNA: TGTGCCATCACCGGGAGGGCCTTTTATAATGAGCAGTTCTTC
V gene: TRBV12-5; D gene: NA; clone size: NA; J gene: TRBJ2-1; CDR3 protein: CASGLQGLDRLDNEQFF; CDR3 DNA: TGTGCTAGTGGTTTGCAAGGACTCGACAGGTTAGACAATGAGCAGTTCTTC
V gene: TRBV6-5; D gene: NA; clone size: NA; J gene: TRBJ2-7; CDR3 protein: CASSLGRTYEQYF; CDR3 DNA: TGTGCCAGCAGTTTGGGGAGAACCTACGAGCAGTACTTC
V gene: TRBV6-6; D gene: NA; clone size: NA; J gene: TRBJ2-7; CDR3 protein: CASSYRSSYEQYF; CDR3 DNA: TGTGCCAGCAGTTACAGGAGCTCCTACGAGCAGTACTTC
V gene: TRBV25-1; D gene: TRBD1; clone size: NA; J gene: TRBJ2-7; CDR3 protein: CASLGQYSYEQYF; CDR3 DNA: TGTGCCAGCCTGGGACAGTATTCCTACGAGCAGTACTTC
V gene: TRBV5-1; D gene: NA; clone size: NA; J gene: TRBJ2-3; CDR3 protein: CASSLTSTDTQYF; CDR3 DNA: TGCGCCAGCAGCTTAACTAGCACAGATACGCAGTATTTT
V gene: TRBV5-8; D gene: NA; clone size: NA; J gene: TRBJ1-2; CDR3 protein: CASSLLGAYGYTF; CDR3 DNA: TGTGCCAGCAGCTTACTGGGGGCCTATGGCTACACCTTC
V gene: TRBV11-2; D gene: TRBD2; clone size: NA; J gene: TRBJ2-7; CDR3 protein: CASSQLIAGASYEQYF; CDR3 DNA: TGTGCCAGCAGCCAACTAATAGCGGGGGCGTCCTACGAGCAGTACTTC
V gene: TRBV27; D gene: NA; clone size: NA; J gene: TRBJ2-4; CDR3 protein: CASSLFSGGLGKNIQYF; CDR3 DNA: TGTGCCAGCAGTTTATTCTCTGGAGGACTCGGCAAAAACATTCAGTACTTC
V gene: TRBV5-1; D gene: NA; clone size: NA; J gene: TRBJ1-3; CDR3 protein: CASTPGSSGNTIYF; CDR3 DNA: TGCGCCAGCACACCGGGGAGCTCTGGAAACACCATATATTTT
V gene: TRBV4-1; D gene: NA; clone size: NA; J gene: TRBJ2-5; CDR3 protein: CASSIRMASGETQYF; CDR3 DNA: TGCGCCAGCAGCATAAGAATGGCATCAGGAGAGACCCAGTACTTC
V gene: TRBV28; D gene: NA; clone size: NA; J gene: TRBJ2-7; CDR3 protein: CASSLGRERTSYEQYF; CDR3 DNA: TGTGCCAGCAGTTTGGGCCGGGAGAGGACCTCTTACGAGCAGTACTTC
V gene: TRBV2; D gene: NA; clone size: NA; J gene: TRBJ1-2; CDR3 protein: CASSIDRNYGYTF; CDR3 DNA: TGTGCCAGCAGTATTGACAGGAACTATGGCTACACCTTC
V gene: TRBV11-2; D gene: TRBD2; clone size: NA; J gene: TRBJ2-3; CDR3 protein: CASRMGRGLTSTDTQYF; CDR3 DNA: TGTGCCTCAAGGATGGGGCGGGGACTAACTAGCACAGATACGCAGTATTTT
V gene: TRBV30; D gene: NA; clone size: NA; J gene: TRBJ2-7; CDR3 protein: CAWSAGTAGQAEQYF; CDR3 DNA: TGTGCCTGGAGCGCCGGGACAGCGGGCCAAGCCGAGCAGTACTTC
V gene: TRBV6-5; D gene: NA; clone size: NA; J gene: TRBJ1-1; CDR3 protein: CASSYSRNTEAFF; CDR3 DNA: TGTGCCAGCAGTTACAGTAGGAACACTGAAGCTTTCTTT
V gene: TRBV19; D gene: TRBD1; clone size: NA; J gene: TRBJ2-3; CDR3 protein: CASSIGDRVTDTQYF; CDR3 DNA: TGTGCCAGTAGTATAGGGGACAGGGTAACAGATACGCAGTATTTT
V gene: TRBV9; D gene: TRBD1; clone size: NA; J gene: TRBJ2-1; CDR3 protein: CASSGRTGANNEQFF; CDR3 DNA: TGTGCCAGCAGCGGTCGGACAGGGGCAAACAATGAGCAGTTCTTC
V gene: TRBV28; D gene: TRBD2; clone size: NA; J gene: TRBJ2-3; CDR3 protein: CASSWLAGGTDTQYF; CDR3 DNA: TGTGCCAGCAGTTGGCTAGCGGGCGGCACAGATACGCAGTATTTT
V gene: TRBV10-3; D gene: NA; clone size: NA; J gene: TRBJ1-1; CDR3 protein: CAISGGLVTEAFF; CDR3 DNA: TGTGCCATCAGTGGGGGGCTGGTCACTGAAGCTTTCTTT
V gene: TRBV11-2; D gene: NA; clone size: NA; J gene: TRBJ2-1; CDR3 protein: CASSLSGPEQFF; CDR3 DNA: TGTGCCAGCAGCCTCAGCGGCCCGGAGCAGTTCTTC
V gene: TRBV7-9; D gene: NA; clone size: NA; J gene: TRBJ2-2; CDR3 protein: CASSFTENTGELFF; CDR3 DNA: TGTGCCAGCAGCTTTACAGAGAACACCGGGGAGCTGTTTTTT
V gene: TRBV5-6; D gene: NA; clone size: NA; J gene: TRBJ1-5; CDR3 protein: CASSWGQGPQHF; CDR3 DNA: TGTGCCAGCAGCTGGGGTCAGGGCCCCCAGCATTTT
V gene: TRBV5-4; D gene: TRBD1; clone size: NA; J gene: TRBJ2-1; CDR3 protein: CASSSTQGIHEQFF; CDR3 DNA: TGTGCCAGCAGCTCCACACAGGGGATCCATGAGCAGTTCTTC
V gene: TRBV19; D gene: TRBD1; clone size: NA; J gene: TRBJ1-5; CDR3 protein: CASSIQGAAQPQHF; CDR3 DNA: TGTGCCAGTAGTATACAGGGGGCGGCTCAGCCCCAGCATTTT
V gene: TRBV11-1; D gene: TRBD1; clone size: NA; J gene: TRBJ1-2; CDR3 protein: CASRLGTETDGYTF; CDR3 DNA: TGTGCCAGCAGATTGGGGACAGAAACCGATGGCTACACCTTC
V gene: TRBV28; D gene: NA; clone size: NA; J gene: TRBJ1-5; CDR3 protein: CASSALGLQPQHF; CDR3 DNA: TGTGCCAGCAGCGCCCTCGGTCTTCAGCCCCAGCATTTT
V gene: TRBV5-1; D gene: NA; clone size: NA; J gene: TRBJ2-7; CDR3 protein: CASSLVPGDVEQYF; CDR3 DNA: TGCGCCAGCAGCTTGGTTCCAGGGGACGTCGAGCAGTACTTC
V gene: TRBV30; D gene: NA; clone size: NA; J gene: TRBJ2-7; CDR3 protein: CAYRQAYEQYF; CDR3 DNA: TGTGCCTACCGACAGGCCTACGAGCAGTACTTC
V gene: TRBV9; D gene: NA; clone size: NA; J gene: TRBJ2-7; CDR3 protein: CASSPSGGLYEQYF; CDR3 DNA: TGTGCCAGCAGCCCTTCGGGTGGCCTCTACGAGCAGTACTTC
V gene: TRBV15; D gene: TRBD2; clone size: NA; J gene: TRBJ2-3; CDR3 protein: CATSRPTSGSPTDTQYF; CDR3 DNA: TGTGCCACCAGCAGGCCCACTAGCGGGAGCCCAACAGATACGCAGTATTTT
V gene: TRBV6-4; D gene: NA; clone size: NA; J gene: TRBJ2-2; CDR3 protein: CAIRSTAEHGELFF; CDR3 DNA: TGTGCCATCAGAAGCACCGCGGAGCACGGGGAGCTGTTTTTT
V gene: TRBV2; D gene: NA; clone size: NA; J gene: TRBJ2-7; CDR3 protein: CASRGLGRTVNEQYF; CDR3 DNA: TGTGCCAGCAGGGGTCTTGGAAGAACAGTCAACGAGCAGTACTTC
V gene: TRBV11-2; D gene: TRBD2; clone size: NA; J gene: TRBJ2-1; CDR3 protein: CASSLELAGGQQFF; CDR3 DNA: TGTGCCAGCAGCTTAGAACTAGCGGGAGGGCAGCAGTTCTTC
V gene: TRBV7-9; D gene: TRBD1; clone size: NA; J gene: TRBJ2-2; CDR3 protein: CATATGTTGELFF; CDR3 DNA: TGTGCCACCGCGACAGGGACCACCGGGGAGCTGTTTTTT
V gene: TRBV5-6; D gene: NA; clone size: NA; J gene: TRBJ2-5; CDR3 protein: CASSRTQTAEETQYF; CDR3 DNA: TGTGCCAGCAGCCGTACCCAGACAGCAGAAGAGACCCAGTACTTC
V gene: TRBV15; D gene: TRBD1; clone size: NA; J gene: TRBJ1-2; CDR3 protein: CATSRESVTGDGYTF; CDR3 DNA: TGTGCCACCAGCAGAGAGTCGGTGACAGGGGATGGCTACACCTTC
V gene: TRBV28; D gene: TRBD1; clone size: NA; J gene: TRBJ1-5; CDR3 protein: CASLSRDRVGSDQPQHF; CDR3 DNA: TGTGCCAGCCTGTCCCGGGACAGGGTTGGAAGTGATCAGCCCCAGCATTTT
V gene: TRBV6-5; D gene: TRBD2; clone size: NA; J gene: TRBJ2-1; CDR3 protein: CASSALAGVIHEQFF; CDR3 DNA: TGTGCCAGCAGTGCACTAGCGGGAGTAATCCATGAGCAGTTCTTC
V gene: TRBV7-8; D gene: NA; clone size: NA; J gene: TRBJ2-1; CDR3 protein: CASSLDGTYRSYNEQFF; CDR3 DNA: TGTGCCAGCAGCTTAGACGGTACTTACCGCTCCTACAATGAGCAGTTCTTC
V gene: TRBV30; D gene: NA; clone size: NA; J gene: TRBJ2-5; CDR3 protein: CAWSGSILAPRETQYF; CDR3 DNA: TGTGCCTGGAGTGGGAGTATATTAGCGCCGCGAGAGACCCAGTACTTC
V gene: TRBV7-9; D gene: TRBD1; clone size: NA; J gene: TRBJ1-2; CDR3 protein: CASSPEGQGAKGYTF; CDR3 DNA: TGTGCCAGCAGCCCCGAAGGACAGGGGGCAAAAGGCTACACCTTC
V gene: TRBV7-9; D gene: NA; clone size: NA; J gene: TRBJ2-7; CDR3 protein: CASSPSPSLGYEQYF; CDR3 DNA: TGTGCCAGCAGCCCTAGCCCGTCCCTTGGGTACGAGCAGTACTTC
V gene: TRBV11-1; D gene: TRBD1; clone size: few; J gene: TRBJ1-5; CDR3 protein: CASRDRGNQPQHF; CDR3 DNA: TGTGCCAGCAGGGACAGGGGCAATCAGCCCCAGCATTTT
V gene: TRBV7-9; D gene: NA; clone size: NA; J gene: TRBJ1-3; CDR3 protein: CASSFRVSGNTIYF; CDR3 DNA: TGTGCCAGCAGCTTCAGGGTTTCCGGAAACACCATATATTTT